This TCR beta chain was identified during a study of blood T cell repertoires in COVID-19. Study information: The samples span acute and convalescent COVID-19 from the United States, Italy and Spain.

In germline, CDR1 is MNHEY, CDR2 SVGAGI. Deletions cut 2 bases from V and 11 bases from J, with 10 bases between. The CDR3 is 13 amino acids. Authors' methods: Amplified reference gene primers provided the basis for estimating nucleated cell counts. Using immunoSEQ multiplex PCR, the repertoire was profiled, and TCRdb retains in-frame clones only, with some absent. For V, J and clone size, that table is used; D and trimming come from the DNA. The sample holds approximately 260,000 clones, about 90% seen once. The TCR was taken from a woman between 40 and 55 years old with acute or convalescent COVID-19. The specimen was peripheral blood. The rearrangement joins TRBV6-5 to TRBJ1-6; D possibly corresponds to TRBD1 (5 bases). In DNA, the CDR3 is TGTGCCAGCAGTTACACCCAGGGTGCACCCCTCCACTTT. It translates to CASSYTQGAPLHF.